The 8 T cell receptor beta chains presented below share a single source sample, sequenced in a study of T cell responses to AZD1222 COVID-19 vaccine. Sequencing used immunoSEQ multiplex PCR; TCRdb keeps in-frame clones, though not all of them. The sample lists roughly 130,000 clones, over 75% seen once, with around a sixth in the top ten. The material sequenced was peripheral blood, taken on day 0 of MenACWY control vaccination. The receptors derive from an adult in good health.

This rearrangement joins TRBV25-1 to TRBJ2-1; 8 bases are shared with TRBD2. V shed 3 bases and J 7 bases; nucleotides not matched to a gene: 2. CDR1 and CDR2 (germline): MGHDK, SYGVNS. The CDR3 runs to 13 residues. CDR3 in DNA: TGTGCCAGCAGTGAGAGCGGGGGAAATGAGCAGTTCTTC. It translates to CASSESGGNEQFF. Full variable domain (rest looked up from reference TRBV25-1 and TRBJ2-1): EADIYQTPRYLVIGTGKKITLECSQTMGHDKMYWYQQDPGMELHLIHYSYGVNSTEKGDLSSESTVSRIRTEHFPLTLESARPSHTSQYLCASSESGGNEQFFGPGTRLTVL.

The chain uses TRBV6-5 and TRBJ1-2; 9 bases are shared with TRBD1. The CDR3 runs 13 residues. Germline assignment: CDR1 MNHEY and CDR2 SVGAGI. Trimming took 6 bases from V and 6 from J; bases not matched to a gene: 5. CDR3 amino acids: CASSSGQGNGYTF. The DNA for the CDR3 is TGTGCCAGCAGCTCTGGACAGGGGAATGGCTACACCTTC.

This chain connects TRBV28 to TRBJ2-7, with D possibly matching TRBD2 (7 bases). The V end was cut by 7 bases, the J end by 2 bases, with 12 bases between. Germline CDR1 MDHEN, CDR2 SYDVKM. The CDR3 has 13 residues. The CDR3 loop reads CASTGGGAYEQYF. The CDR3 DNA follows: TGTGCCAGCACAGGAGGGGGGGCCTACGAGCAGTACTTC. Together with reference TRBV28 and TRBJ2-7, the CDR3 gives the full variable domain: DVKVTQSSRYLVKRTGEKVFLECVQDMDHENMFWYRQDPGLGLRLIYFSYDVKMKEKGDIPEGYSVSREKKERFSLILESASTNQTSMYLCASTGGGAYEQYFGPGTRLTVT.

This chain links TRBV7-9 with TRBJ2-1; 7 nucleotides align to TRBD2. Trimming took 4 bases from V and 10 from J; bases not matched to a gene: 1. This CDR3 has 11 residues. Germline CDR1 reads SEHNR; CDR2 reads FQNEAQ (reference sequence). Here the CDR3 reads CASSSLAEQFF. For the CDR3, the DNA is TGTGCCAGCAGCTCACTAGCGGAGCAGTTCTTC. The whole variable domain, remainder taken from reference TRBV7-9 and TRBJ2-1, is DTGVSQNPRHKITKRGQNVTFRCDPISEHNRLYWYRQTLGQGPEFLTYFQNEAQLEKSRLLSDRFSAERPKGSFSTLEIQRTEQGDSAMYLCASSSLAEQFFGPGTRLTVL.

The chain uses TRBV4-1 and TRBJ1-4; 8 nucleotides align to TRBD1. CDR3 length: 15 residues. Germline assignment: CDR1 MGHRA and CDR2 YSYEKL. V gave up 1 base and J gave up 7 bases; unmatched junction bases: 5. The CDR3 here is CASSQAPGGLEKLFF. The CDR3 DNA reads TGCGCCAGCAGCCAAGCTCCAGGGGGCCTTGAAAAACTGTTTTTT.

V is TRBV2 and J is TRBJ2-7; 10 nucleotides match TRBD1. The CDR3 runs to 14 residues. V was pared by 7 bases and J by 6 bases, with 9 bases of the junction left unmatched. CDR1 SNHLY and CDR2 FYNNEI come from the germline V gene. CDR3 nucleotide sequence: TGTGCCAGCAACCCGGGACAGGGGATCTTCGAGCAGTACTTC. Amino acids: CASNPGQGIFEQYF.

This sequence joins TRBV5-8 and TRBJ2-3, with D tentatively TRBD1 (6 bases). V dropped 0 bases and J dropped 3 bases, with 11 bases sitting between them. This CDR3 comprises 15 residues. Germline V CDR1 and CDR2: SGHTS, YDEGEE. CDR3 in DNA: TGTGCCAGCAGCTTGGGGACAGTTAAGACAGATACGCAGTATTTT. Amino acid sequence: CASSLGTVKTDTQYF.

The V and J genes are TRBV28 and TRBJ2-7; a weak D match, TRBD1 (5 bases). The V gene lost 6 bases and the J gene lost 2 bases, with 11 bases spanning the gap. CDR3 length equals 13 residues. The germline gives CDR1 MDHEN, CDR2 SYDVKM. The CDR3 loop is CASSPRVPYEQYF. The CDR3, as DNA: TGTGCCAGCAGCCCCAGGGTCCCCTACGAGCAGTACTTC. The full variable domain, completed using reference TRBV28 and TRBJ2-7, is DVKVTQSSRYLVKRTGEKVFLECVQDMDHENMFWYRQDPGLGLRLIYFSYDVKMKEKGDIPEGYSVSREKKERFSLILESASTNQTSMYLCASSPRVPYEQYFGPGTRLTVT.